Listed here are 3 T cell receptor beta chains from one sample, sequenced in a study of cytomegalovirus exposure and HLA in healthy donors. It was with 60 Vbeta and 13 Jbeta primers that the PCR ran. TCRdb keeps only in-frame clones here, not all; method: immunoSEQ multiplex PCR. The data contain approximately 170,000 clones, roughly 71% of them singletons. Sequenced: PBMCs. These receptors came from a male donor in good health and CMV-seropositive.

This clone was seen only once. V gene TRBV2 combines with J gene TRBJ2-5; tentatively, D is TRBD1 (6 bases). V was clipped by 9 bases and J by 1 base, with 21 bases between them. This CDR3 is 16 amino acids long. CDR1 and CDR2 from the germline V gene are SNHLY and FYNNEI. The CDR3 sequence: CASDLPRGSLQETQYF. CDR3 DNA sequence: TGTGCCAGTGATCTTCCGAGGGGGTCACTCCAAGAGACCCAGTACTTC.

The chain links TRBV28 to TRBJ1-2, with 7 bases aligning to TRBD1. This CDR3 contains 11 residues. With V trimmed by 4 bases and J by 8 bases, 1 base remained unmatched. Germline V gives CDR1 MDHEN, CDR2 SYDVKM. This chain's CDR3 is CASSYRGGYTF. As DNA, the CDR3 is TGTGCCAGCAGTTACAGGGGAGGCTACACCTTC.

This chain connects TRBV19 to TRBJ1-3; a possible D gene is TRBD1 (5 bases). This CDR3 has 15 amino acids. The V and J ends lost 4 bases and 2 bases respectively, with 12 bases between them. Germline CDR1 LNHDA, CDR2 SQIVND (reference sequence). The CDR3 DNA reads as TGTGCCAGTAGTACCGGCAGGGAAGCTGGAAACACCATATATTTT. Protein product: CASSTGREAGNTIYF.